This T cell receptor (beta chain) was sequenced in a study of naive and memory T cell subsets. The CDR3 contains 11 residues. CDR1 and CDR2 (germline): SEHNR, FQNEAQ (reference sequence). V was trimmed by 2 bases and J by 7 bases, leaving 3 bases between them. Worth noting for this clonotype: Its antigen is currently unknown.

General study findings and limits: Clonotypes here are unpaired alpha or beta chain sequences. Possibly reflecting memory cells re-expressing CD45RA, a few larger clonotypes occurred in naive repertoires, especially CD8.

Two oligonucleotides, mixed equimolar, formed the beta constant-region primer covering TRBC1 and TRBC2. Four rounds of PCR amplified the ligated cDNA using nested alpha and beta constant-region primers plus SP2. TCRdb analysed the UMI-ligation and nested PCR reads with MiXCR anew, one entry per CDR3 protein. Of approximately 100,000 distinct CDR3 sequences listed, roughly 15% are singletons. The sequence derives from a human donor in good health. The chain employs TRBV7-9 and TRBJ2-1; unclear D gene. Source material: naive CD8+ T cells from blood. The CDR3 loop is CASSLKNEQFF. DNA of the CDR3: TGTGCCAGCAGCTTAAAGAATGAGCAGTTCTTC.